A selection of T cell receptor beta chains follows, all from one sample in a study of blood T cell repertoires in COVID-19. Using immunoSEQ multiplex PCR, the repertoire was profiled, and TCRdb retains in-frame clones only, with some absent. The sample has 250,000 to 300,000 clones, approximately 85% seen once. Sequencing was performed on peripheral blood. These receptors came from a man in his fifties with active or convalescent COVID-19. Both conserved end residues are part of each CDR3. Fields, in order: clone size, D gene, J gene, V gene, CDR3 DNA, CDR3 protein. A D gene is named only where the DNA matches it firmly. Expanded clones get a size class; other rows say once, few or many, or leave the size out.

clone_size: once; d_call: TRBD2; j_call: TRBJ2-3; v_call: TRBV18; cdr3_nt: TGTGCCAGCTCGCCCCCGGGACTAGCGGGAGTAGATACGCAGTATTTT; cdr3_aa: CASSPPGLAGVDTQYF
clone_size: -; d_call: TRBD1; j_call: TRBJ1-2; v_call: TRBV6-5; cdr3_nt: TGTGCCAGCAGTTACCGCGACAGGGGGCTCTATGGCTACACCTTC; cdr3_aa: CASSYRDRGLYGYTF
clone_size: -; d_call: -; j_call: TRBJ1-3; v_call: TRBV28; cdr3_nt: TGTGCCAGCAGTTCCCCCCCAGGCTCTCGGTTTAATGACACCATATATTTT; cdr3_aa: CASSSPPGSRFNDTIYF
clone_size: -; d_call: TRBD1; j_call: TRBJ2-7; v_call: TRBV7-2; cdr3_nt: TGTGCCAGCAGTCAGGGGGGTTTCGGGACAGGGGTTGGCGAGCAGTACTTC; cdr3_aa: CASSQGGFGTGVGEQYF
clone_size: -; d_call: TRBD1; j_call: TRBJ2-3; v_call: TRBV5-4; cdr3_nt: TGTGCCAGCAGCTTGGGTGGACAGGGGGCGGATACGCAGTATTTT; cdr3_aa: CASSLGGQGADTQYF
clone_size: -; d_call: -; j_call: TRBJ2-7; v_call: TRBV5-5; cdr3_nt: TGTGCCAGCAGCTTGGGGTCAGGGCCCTACGAGCAGTACTTC; cdr3_aa: CASSLGSGPYEQYF
clone_size: -; d_call: TRBD2; j_call: TRBJ2-1; v_call: TRBV6-1; cdr3_nt: TGTGCCAGCAGTGAAGATGCGGGAGAAACTGATGAGCAGTTCTTC; cdr3_aa: CASSEDAGETDEQFF
clone_size: -; d_call: TRBD2; j_call: TRBJ2-1; v_call: TRBV5-4; cdr3_nt: TGTGCCAGCAGTAGCGGGAAATCCTACAATGAGCAGTTCTTC; cdr3_aa: CASSSGKSYNEQFF
clone_size: -; d_call: -; j_call: TRBJ1-5; v_call: TRBV24-1; cdr3_nt: TGTGCCACCAGTGATCCTAGACAGAGCGTTAGCAATCAGCCCCAGCATTTT; cdr3_aa: CATSDPRQSVSNQPQHF
clone_size: -; d_call: TRBD2; j_call: TRBJ2-3; v_call: TRBV10-2; cdr3_nt: TGCGCCAGCAGTGGGGGCCTAGCGGGACGATCGACAGATACGCAGTATTTT; cdr3_aa: CASSGGLAGRSTDTQYF
clone_size: few; d_call: -; j_call: TRBJ1-1; v_call: TRBV27; cdr3_nt: TGTGCCAGCAGTTTATCGAGGTGGGGGGGGAACACTGAAGCTTTCTTT; cdr3_aa: CASSLSRWGGNTEAFF
clone_size: once; d_call: TRBD1; j_call: TRBJ1-1; v_call: TRBV30; cdr3_nt: TGTGCCTGGAGTGCACAGGGGGCGCGGAACACTGAAGCTTTCTTT; cdr3_aa: CAWSAQGARNTEAFF
clone_size: -; d_call: TRBD2; j_call: TRBJ2-7; v_call: TRBV6-6; cdr3_nt: TGTGCCAGCAGTTATCGCACTAGCGCCTCCTACGAGCAGTACTTC; cdr3_aa: CASSYRTSASYEQYF
clone_size: -; d_call: -; j_call: TRBJ2-1; v_call: TRBV20-1; cdr3_nt: TGCAGTGCTAGAGCCTCGGGAGAGCAGTTCTTC; cdr3_aa: CSARASGEQFF
clone_size: -; d_call: -; j_call: TRBJ2-6; v_call: TRBV5-6; cdr3_nt: TGTGCCAGCAGCCTGGAGTTGGGGCCCAACGTCCTGACTTTC; cdr3_aa: CASSLELGPNVLTF
clone_size: -; d_call: -; j_call: TRBJ1-4; v_call: TRBV28; cdr3_nt: TGTGCCAGCAGTTTACCGGGGGGCAAGGATGAAAAACTGTTTTTT; cdr3_aa: CASSLPGGKDEKLFF
clone_size: few; d_call: TRBD2; j_call: TRBJ2-1; v_call: TRBV5-8; cdr3_nt: TGTGCCAGCAGCCCGACTAGCGGGAGATCCTACAATGAGCAGTTCTTC; cdr3_aa: CASSPTSGRSYNEQFF
clone_size: -; d_call: TRBD1; j_call: TRBJ2-1; v_call: TRBV11-2; cdr3_nt: TGTGCCAGCAGCTTAGTCAGGGGGTCGGCCCTTCACAATGAGCAGTTCTTC; cdr3_aa: CASSLVRGSALHNEQFF
clone_size: -; d_call: TRBD2; j_call: TRBJ2-7; v_call: TRBV2; cdr3_nt: TGTGCCAGCAGTGACTATAGCGGGAGAGAATCCTCCTACGAGCAGTACTTC; cdr3_aa: CASSDYSGRESSYEQYF
clone_size: -; d_call: -; j_call: TRBJ1-4; v_call: TRBV7-9; cdr3_nt: TGTGCCACAGCTAGGAGGGCTAATGAAAAACTGTTTTTT; cdr3_aa: CATARRANEKLFF
clone_size: few; d_call: TRBD2; j_call: TRBJ2-1; v_call: TRBV6-2/TRBV6-3; cdr3_nt: TGTGCCAGCAGTTACGGGGTGGTTGGGGCTAGCGGTCACAATGAGCAGTTCTTC; cdr3_aa: CASSYGVVGASGHNEQFF
clone_size: -; d_call: TRBD2; j_call: TRBJ2-3; v_call: TRBV28; cdr3_nt: TGTGCCAGCACGGTAGCGGGAACAGATACGCAGTATTTT; cdr3_aa: CASTVAGTDTQYF
clone_size: -; d_call: -; j_call: TRBJ2-7; v_call: TRBV9; cdr3_nt: TGTGCCAGCAGCGTAGCCTCGGGTGCCTCCTACGAGCAGTACTTC; cdr3_aa: CASSVASGASYEQYF
clone_size: -; d_call: -; j_call: TRBJ2-1; v_call: TRBV19; cdr3_nt: TGTGCCAGTAGTCTAGAGGGGAGCTCCTACAATGAGCAGTTCTTC; cdr3_aa: CASSLEGSSYNEQFF
clone_size: -; d_call: -; j_call: TRBJ2-7; v_call: TRBV19; cdr3_nt: TGTGCCAGTAGTATCTACCCCGAGGGCGACGAGCAGTACTTC; cdr3_aa: CASSIYPEGDEQYF
clone_size: -; d_call: TRBD2; j_call: TRBJ2-1; v_call: TRBV5-6; cdr3_nt: TGTGCCAGCAGCCTCTGGACTAGCGGGCGAACCAATGAGCAGTTCTTC; cdr3_aa: CASSLWTSGRTNEQFF
clone_size: -; d_call: TRBD1; j_call: TRBJ1-1; v_call: TRBV3-1/TRBV3-2; cdr3_nt: TGTGCCAGCAGCCAAGGACCAGGGGGCACTGAAGCTTTCTTT; cdr3_aa: CASSQGPGGTEAFF
clone_size: -; d_call: -; j_call: TRBJ1-3; v_call: TRBV9; cdr3_nt: TGTGCCAGCAGCGCGTCCCTAGCGGGGTCCTCTGGAAACACCATATATTTT; cdr3_aa: CASSASLAGSSGNTIYF
clone_size: -; d_call: -; j_call: TRBJ2-7; v_call: TRBV6-2/TRBV6-3; cdr3_nt: TGTGCCAGCAGTTTCTGGGCAGGGTTTAACGAGCAGTACTTC; cdr3_aa: CASSFWAGFNEQYF
clone_size: -; d_call: -; j_call: TRBJ2-7; v_call: TRBV28; cdr3_nt: TGTGCCAGCAGTTTACGGAGAGTCAGGGGAGCCGAGCAGTACTTC; cdr3_aa: CASSLRRVRGAEQYF
clone_size: -; d_call: -; j_call: TRBJ2-7; v_call: TRBV5-1; cdr3_nt: TGCGCCAGCAGCTTGGTGACAGGCTCTTACGAGCAGTACTTC; cdr3_aa: CASSLVTGSYEQYF
clone_size: -; d_call: TRBD2; j_call: TRBJ2-1; v_call: TRBV10-3; cdr3_nt: TGTGCCATCAGCACCGGGACTAGCGGGAGCAGCGAGCAGTTCTTC; cdr3_aa: CAISTGTSGSSEQFF
clone_size: -; d_call: -; j_call: TRBJ2-1; v_call: TRBV19; cdr3_nt: TGTGCCAGTAGTATCTTCGGGACTCGGAGCTCCTACAATGAGCAGTTCTTC; cdr3_aa: CASSIFGTRSSYNEQFF
clone_size: -; d_call: -; j_call: TRBJ1-4; v_call: TRBV29-1; cdr3_nt: TGCAGCGTAAAAGGGGGTAATGAAAAACTGTTTTTT; cdr3_aa: CSVKGGNEKLFF
clone_size: -; d_call: TRBD1; j_call: TRBJ1-2; v_call: TRBV29-1; cdr3_nt: TGCAGCGGATCGACAGGGTCGGGCTATGGCTACACCTTC; cdr3_aa: CSGSTGSGYGYTF
clone_size: few; d_call: -; j_call: TRBJ1-4; v_call: TRBV5-1; cdr3_nt: TGCGCCAGCAGCGACAGCGCTATGGAGAGGATTTTT; cdr3_aa: CASSDSAMERIF
clone_size: few; d_call: -; j_call: TRBJ2-7; v_call: TRBV7-9; cdr3_nt: TGTGCCAGCAGCTTAGGGCCGCAGGGCTACGAGCAGTACTTC; cdr3_aa: CASSLGPQGYEQYF
clone_size: -; d_call: TRBD2; j_call: TRBJ2-2; v_call: TRBV13; cdr3_nt: TGTGCCAGCAGTTGGACGGGAGGGCCTTCCGGGGAGCTGTTTTTT; cdr3_aa: CASSWTGGPSGELFF
clone_size: -; d_call: -; j_call: TRBJ2-7; v_call: TRBV7-2; cdr3_nt: TGTGCCAGCAGCCCCGTGACTGGAACCTACGAGCAGTACTTC; cdr3_aa: CASSPVTGTYEQYF
clone_size: -; d_call: -; j_call: TRBJ2-7; v_call: TRBV19; cdr3_nt: TGTGCCAGTAGTCCCGGGGGACGGGGGTACTACGAGCAGTACTTC; cdr3_aa: CASSPGGRGYYEQYF
clone_size: once; d_call: TRBD1; j_call: TRBJ1-5; v_call: TRBV6-2/TRBV6-3; cdr3_nt: TGTGCCAGCAGTGGGGCGGACAGGGATTATCAGCCCCAGCATTTT; cdr3_aa: CASSGADRDYQPQHF
clone_size: few; d_call: TRBD1; j_call: TRBJ1-2; v_call: TRBV29-1; cdr3_nt: TGCAGCGTTCAATCGACAGGGGCTTCTAACTATGGCTACACCTTC; cdr3_aa: CSVQSTGASNYGYTF
clone_size: -; d_call: TRBD1; j_call: TRBJ1-1; v_call: TRBV7-2; cdr3_nt: TGTGCCAGCAGCCCCACAGGGGGCAATACTGAAGCTTTCTTT; cdr3_aa: CASSPTGGNTEAFF
clone_size: few; d_call: -; j_call: TRBJ1-1; v_call: TRBV7-2; cdr3_nt: TGTGCCAGCAGCTCGGGACCGCAGGGGCACACTGAAGCTTTCTTT; cdr3_aa: CASSSGPQGHTEAFF
clone_size: once; d_call: -; j_call: TRBJ2-7; v_call: TRBV7-2; cdr3_nt: TGTGCCAGCAGCCCTGCCGGCTACGAGCAGTACTTC; cdr3_aa: CASSPAGYEQYF
clone_size: once; d_call: -; j_call: TRBJ2-7; v_call: TRBV7-9; cdr3_nt: TGTGCCAGCAGCCCCGGGGCCTACGAGCAGTACTTC; cdr3_aa: CASSPGAYEQYF
clone_size: -; d_call: -; j_call: TRBJ2-2; v_call: TRBV30; cdr3_nt: TGTGCCTGGGGGGGGGCGGTATCGAACACCGGGGAGCTGTTTTTT; cdr3_aa: CAWGGAVSNTGELFF
clone_size: -; d_call: -; j_call: TRBJ2-2; v_call: TRBV29-1; cdr3_nt: TGCAGCGTTGGACTGGCGGGGAAAGGCACCGGGGAGCTGTTTTTT; cdr3_aa: CSVGLAGKGTGELFF
clone_size: few; d_call: -; j_call: TRBJ2-5; v_call: TRBV27; cdr3_nt: TGTGCCAGCAGTCCCCGGCGGACAGTTACTCAAGAGACCCAGTACTTC; cdr3_aa: CASSPRRTVTQETQYF
clone_size: -; d_call: -; j_call: TRBJ2-7; v_call: TRBV30; cdr3_nt: TGTGCCTGGAGCACAGACAGGATGGTCGAGCAGTACTTC; cdr3_aa: CAWSTDRMVEQYF
clone_size: -; d_call: -; j_call: TRBJ2-7; v_call: TRBV28; cdr3_nt: TGTGCCAGCAGTTTGGCAGGGTACGAGCAGTACTTC; cdr3_aa: CASSLAGYEQYF
clone_size: -; d_call: -; j_call: TRBJ2-7; v_call: TRBV5-6; cdr3_nt: TGTGCCAGCAGCTCGAGCTCCTACGAGCAGTACTTC; cdr3_aa: CASSSSSYEQYF
clone_size: -; d_call: -; j_call: TRBJ1-1; v_call: TRBV7-9; cdr3_nt: TGTGCCAGCAGCTTTGGTTCTAGGGGCCCCACTGAAGCTTTCTTT; cdr3_aa: CASSFGSRGPTEAFF
clone_size: -; d_call: -; j_call: TRBJ2-1; v_call: TRBV9; cdr3_nt: TGTGCCAGCAGCCCCCAGGTGGGGGCCCCATACAATGAGCAGTTCTTC; cdr3_aa: CASSPQVGAPYNEQFF
clone_size: -; d_call: -; j_call: TRBJ1-2; v_call: TRBV12-3/TRBV12-4; cdr3_nt: TGTGCCAGCAGCATAAGGAGGGACTATGGCTACACCTTC; cdr3_aa: CASSIRRDYGYTF
clone_size: -; d_call: TRBD1; j_call: TRBJ1-4; v_call: TRBV9; cdr3_nt: TGTGCCAGCAGCGTTGGGACAGTTGCTAATGAAAAACTGTTTTTT; cdr3_aa: CASSVGTVANEKLFF
clone_size: -; d_call: -; j_call: TRBJ1-2; v_call: TRBV9; cdr3_nt: TGTGCCAGCAGCGTAGCGGGGGGACACTACACCTTC; cdr3_aa: CASSVAGGHYTF
clone_size: -; d_call: TRBD2; j_call: TRBJ2-5; v_call: TRBV6-5; cdr3_nt: TGTGCCAGCAGTTACTCGCTCACTAGCGGGAAAGAGACCCAGTACTTC; cdr3_aa: CASSYSLTSGKETQYF
clone_size: few; d_call: -; j_call: TRBJ1-5; v_call: TRBV28; cdr3_nt: TGTGCCAGCAAACTCAGGACAGTCCAATATAGCAATCAGCCCCAGCATTTT; cdr3_aa: CASKLRTVQYSNQPQHF
clone_size: -; d_call: -; j_call: TRBJ2-7; v_call: TRBV28; cdr3_nt: TGTGCCAGCAGTTTAGGGGGGACCCTATACTACGAGCAGTACTTC; cdr3_aa: CASSLGGTLYYEQYF